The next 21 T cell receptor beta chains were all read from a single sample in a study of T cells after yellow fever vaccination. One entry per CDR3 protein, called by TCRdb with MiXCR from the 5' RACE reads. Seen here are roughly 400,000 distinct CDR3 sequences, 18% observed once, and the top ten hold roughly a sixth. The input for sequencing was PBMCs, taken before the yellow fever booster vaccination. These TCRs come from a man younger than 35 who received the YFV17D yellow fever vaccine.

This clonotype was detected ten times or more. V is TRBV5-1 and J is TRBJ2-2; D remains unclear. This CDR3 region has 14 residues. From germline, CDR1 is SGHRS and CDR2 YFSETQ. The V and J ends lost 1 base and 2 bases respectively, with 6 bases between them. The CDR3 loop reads CASSLPTNTGELFF. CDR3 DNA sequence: TGCGCCAGCAGCTTGCCCACTAACACCGGGGAGCTGTTTTTT.

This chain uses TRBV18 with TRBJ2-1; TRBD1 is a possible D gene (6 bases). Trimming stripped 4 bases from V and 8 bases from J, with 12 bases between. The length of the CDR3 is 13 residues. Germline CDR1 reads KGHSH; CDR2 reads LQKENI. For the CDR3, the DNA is TGTGCCAGCTCACTTTACAGGGCTGATGAGCAGTTCTTC. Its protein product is CASSLYRADEQFF.

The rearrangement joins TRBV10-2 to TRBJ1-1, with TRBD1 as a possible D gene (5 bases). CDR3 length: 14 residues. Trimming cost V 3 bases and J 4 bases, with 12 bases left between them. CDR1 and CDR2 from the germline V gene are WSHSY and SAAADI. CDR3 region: CASSDYGGITEAFF. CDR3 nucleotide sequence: TGCGCCAGCAGTGATTATGGGGGGATCACTGAAGCTTTCTTT.

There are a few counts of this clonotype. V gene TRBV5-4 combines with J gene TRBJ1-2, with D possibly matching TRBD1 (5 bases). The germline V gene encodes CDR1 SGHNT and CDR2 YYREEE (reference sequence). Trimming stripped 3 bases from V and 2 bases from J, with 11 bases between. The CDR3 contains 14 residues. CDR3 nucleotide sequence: TGTGCCAGCAGCTCAAGGACACCAAACTATGGCTACACCTTC. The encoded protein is CASSSRTPNYGYTF.

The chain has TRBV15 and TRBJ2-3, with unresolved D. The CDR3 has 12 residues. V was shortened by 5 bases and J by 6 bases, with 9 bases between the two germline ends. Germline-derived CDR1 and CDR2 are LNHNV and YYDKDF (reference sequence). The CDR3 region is CATSEVGDTQYF. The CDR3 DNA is TGTGCCACCAGCGAGGTAGGGGATACGCAGTATTTT.

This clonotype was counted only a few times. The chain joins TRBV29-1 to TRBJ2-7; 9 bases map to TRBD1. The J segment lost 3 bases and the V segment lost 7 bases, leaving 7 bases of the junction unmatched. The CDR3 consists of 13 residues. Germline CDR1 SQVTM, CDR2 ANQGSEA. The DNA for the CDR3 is TGCAGCGCTGGAGGGACAGGGTTCTACGAGCAGTACTTC. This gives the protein CSAGGTGFYEQYF.

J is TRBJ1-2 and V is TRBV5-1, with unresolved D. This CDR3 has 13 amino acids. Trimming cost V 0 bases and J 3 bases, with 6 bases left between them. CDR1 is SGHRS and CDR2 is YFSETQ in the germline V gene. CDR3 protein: CASSLVSDYGYTF. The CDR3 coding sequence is TGCGCCAGCAGCTTGGTATCCGACTATGGCTACACCTTC.

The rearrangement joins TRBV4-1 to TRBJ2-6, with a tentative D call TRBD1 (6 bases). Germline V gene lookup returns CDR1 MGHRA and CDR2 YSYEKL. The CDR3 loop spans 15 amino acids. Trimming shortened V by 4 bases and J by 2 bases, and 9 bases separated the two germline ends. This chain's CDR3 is CASSPAGAGANVLTF. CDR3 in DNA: TGCGCCAGCAGCCCAGCAGGGGCTGGGGCCAACGTCCTGACTTTC.

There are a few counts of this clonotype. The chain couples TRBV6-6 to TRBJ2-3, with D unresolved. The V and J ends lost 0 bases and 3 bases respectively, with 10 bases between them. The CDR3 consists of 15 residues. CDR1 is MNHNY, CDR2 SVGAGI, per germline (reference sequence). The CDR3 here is CASSYSRAGTDTQYF. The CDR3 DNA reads TGTGCCAGCAGTTACTCAAGGGCTGGGACAGATACGCAGTATTTT.

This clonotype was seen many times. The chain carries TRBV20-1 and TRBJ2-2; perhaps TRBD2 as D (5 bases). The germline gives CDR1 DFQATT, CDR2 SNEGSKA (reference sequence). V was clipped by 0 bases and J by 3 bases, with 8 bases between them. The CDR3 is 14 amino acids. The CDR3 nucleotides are TGCAGTGCTAGAGAGTCGGGGTACACCGGGGAGCTGTTTTTT. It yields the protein CSARESGYTGELFF.

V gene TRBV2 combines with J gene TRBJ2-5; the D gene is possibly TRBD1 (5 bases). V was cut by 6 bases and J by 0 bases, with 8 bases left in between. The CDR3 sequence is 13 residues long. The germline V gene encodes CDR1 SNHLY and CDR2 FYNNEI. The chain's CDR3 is CASRAGYQETQYF. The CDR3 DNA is TGTGCCAGCAGAGCAGGGTACCAAGAGACCCAGTACTTC.

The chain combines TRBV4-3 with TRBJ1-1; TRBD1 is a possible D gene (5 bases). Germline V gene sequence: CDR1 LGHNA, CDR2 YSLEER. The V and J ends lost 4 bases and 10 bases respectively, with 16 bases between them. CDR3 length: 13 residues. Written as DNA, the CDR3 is TGCGCCAGCAGCCCGGGACCTATTGTGGGAGCTTTCTTT. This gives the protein CASSPGPIVGAFF.

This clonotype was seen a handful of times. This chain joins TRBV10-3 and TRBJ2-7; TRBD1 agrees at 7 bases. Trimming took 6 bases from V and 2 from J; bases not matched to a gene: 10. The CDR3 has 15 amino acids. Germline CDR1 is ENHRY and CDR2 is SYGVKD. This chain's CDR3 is CAIRGQEVGTYEQYF. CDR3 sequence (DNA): TGTGCCATCAGAGGACAGGAGGTAGGCACCTACGAGCAGTACTTC.

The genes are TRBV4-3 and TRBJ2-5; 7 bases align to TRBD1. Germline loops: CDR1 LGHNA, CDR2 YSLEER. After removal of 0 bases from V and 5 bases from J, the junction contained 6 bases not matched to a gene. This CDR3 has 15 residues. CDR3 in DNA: TGCGCCAGCAGCCAAGAGGGACAGCTCGGCGAGACCCAGTACTTC. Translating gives CASSQEGQLGETQYF.

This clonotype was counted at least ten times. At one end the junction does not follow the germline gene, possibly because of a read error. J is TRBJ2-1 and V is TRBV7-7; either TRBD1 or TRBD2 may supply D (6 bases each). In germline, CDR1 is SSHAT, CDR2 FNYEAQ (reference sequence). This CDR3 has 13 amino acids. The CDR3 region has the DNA TGTGCTAGCAGCTTTTCGGGGGCCAATGAGCAGTTCTTC. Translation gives CASSFSGANEQFF.

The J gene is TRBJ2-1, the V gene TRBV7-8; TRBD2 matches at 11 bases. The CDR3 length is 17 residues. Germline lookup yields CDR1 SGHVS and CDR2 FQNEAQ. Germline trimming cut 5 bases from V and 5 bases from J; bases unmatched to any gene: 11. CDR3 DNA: TGTGCCAGCAGCCCCCACGGCCTAGCGGGGGGCCACAATGAGCAGTTCTTC. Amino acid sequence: CASSPHGLAGGHNEQFF.

This CDR3 reads CSVVSDRTGKDEQYV. The CDR3 bases are TGCAGCGTTGTAAGTGATCGGACAGGGAAAGACGAGCAGTACGTC. The rearrangement links TRBV29-1 to TRBJ2-7; TRBD1 aligns across 8 bases. This CDR3 is built from 15 residues. The germline CDR1 and CDR2 sequences are SQVTM and ANQGSEA. V lost 4 bases to trimming and J lost 5 bases; unmatched junction nucleotides: 13.

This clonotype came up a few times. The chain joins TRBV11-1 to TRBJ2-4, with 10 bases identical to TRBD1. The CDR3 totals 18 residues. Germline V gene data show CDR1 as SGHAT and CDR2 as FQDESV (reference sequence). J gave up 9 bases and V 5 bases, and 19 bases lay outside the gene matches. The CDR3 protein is CASSQGASGTGELGIQYF. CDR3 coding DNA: TGTGCCAGCAGCCAAGGGGCCTCCGGGACAGGGGAATTGGGCATTCAGTACTTC.

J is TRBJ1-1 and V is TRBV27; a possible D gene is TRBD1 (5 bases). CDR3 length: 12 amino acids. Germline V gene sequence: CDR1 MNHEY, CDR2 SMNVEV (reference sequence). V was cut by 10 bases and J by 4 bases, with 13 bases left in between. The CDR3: CATLGESTEAFF. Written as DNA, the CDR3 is TGTGCCACCCTGGGGGAGAGCACTGAAGCTTTCTTT.

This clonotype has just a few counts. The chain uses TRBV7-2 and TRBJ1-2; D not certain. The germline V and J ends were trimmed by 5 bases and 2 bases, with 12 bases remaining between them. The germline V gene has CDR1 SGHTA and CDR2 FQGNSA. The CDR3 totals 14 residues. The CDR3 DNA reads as TGTGCCAGCAGCCCTCGGACGGAGAACTATGGCTACACCTTC. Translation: CASSPRTENYGYTF.

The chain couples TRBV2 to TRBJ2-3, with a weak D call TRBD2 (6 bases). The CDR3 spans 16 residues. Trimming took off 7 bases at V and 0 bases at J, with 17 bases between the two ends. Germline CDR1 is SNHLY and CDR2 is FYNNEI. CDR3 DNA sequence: TGTGCCAGCACCCTGTTCTCCGGGACTAGCACAGATACGCAGTATTTT. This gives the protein CASTLFSGTSTDTQYF.